This T cell receptor (beta chain) was identified during a study of shared clonotypes between healthy human individuals. On the study more broadly: The plates for each donor numbered three CD4 naive, three CD4 memory, two CD8 naive and one CD8 memory.

Each sorted subset replicate got 200 ng genomic DNA, 30,000 or so genomes. The method was immunoSEQ multiplex PCR; TCRdb's version includes in-frame clones alone and lacks a portion of them. The repertoire holds approximately 810,000 clones, with almost 95% as singletons. As for this clone: Its antigen is still unknown.

Study-wide results and limits: Naive CD4 clonotypes were shared across a handful of donors at about 5.2%.

In germline, CDR1 is MDHEN, CDR2 SYDVKM. J lost 5 bases, V lost 1 base, and 9 bases had no gene match. This CDR3 region has 16 residues. Naive CD8 populations comprised CD45RO-negative cells positively selected for CCR7, excluding terminally differentiated effector memory CD45RA+ cells. All of the donors resided in Nashville, Tennessee, and each was a Caucasian adult. The chain uses TRBV28 and TRBJ2-5, with 8 bases identical to TRBD2. The sequencing input was naive CD8+ T cells sorted from blood. The source of this sequence is a man aged 25-40 years in good health. As DNA, the CDR3 is TGTGCCAGCAGTTTATCCACTAGCGGAATGGAGGAGACCCAGTACTTC. Translated: CASSLSTSGMEETQYF.